One and the same sample provided the 13 T cell receptor beta chains below, sequenced in a study of T cell responses to AZD1222 COVID-19 vaccine. TCRdb keeps only in-frame clones here, not all; method: immunoSEQ multiplex PCR. Altogether roughly 150,000 clones are present, roughly 89% being singletons, with the ten largest covering roughly 1.5%. The source was peripheral blood, collected on day 0 of AZD1222 vaccination. The origin of the receptors is an adult in good health.

V and J are TRBV25-1 and TRBJ1-1; D uncertain. The germline V and J ends were trimmed by 0 bases and 10 bases, with 21 bases remaining between them. Germline CDR1 MGHDK, CDR2 SYGVNS. The CDR3 has 16 residues. Here the CDR3 reads CASSEYGFTAGEGAFF. CDR3 bases: TGTGCCAGCAGTGAATATGGTTTTACGGCAGGAGAAGGAGCTTTCTTT.

The chain has TRBV19 and TRBJ2-1, with D perhaps matching TRBD2 (5 bases). V was cut by 3 bases and J by 8 bases, with 11 bases left in between. Per the germline V gene, CDR1 is LNHDA and CDR2 is SQIVND (reference sequence). This CDR3 has 13 amino acids. CDR3 region: CASSMSGWDEQFF. The DNA of the CDR3 is TGTGCCAGTAGTATGTCGGGGTGGGATGAGCAGTTCTTC.

The chain joins TRBV3-1 (or the pseudogene TRBV3-2) to TRBJ1-6, with D unresolved. This CDR3 contains 15 residues. Trimming took 4 bases from V and 7 from J, leaving 14 bases between them. Per the germline V gene, CDR1 is LGHDT and CDR2 is YNNKEL (reference sequence). CDR3 protein: CASSRATAMNSPLHF. In nucleotides, the CDR3 is TGTGCCAGCAGCCGAGCGACGGCGATGAATTCACCCCTCCACTTT.

This sequence joins TRBV5-1 and TRBJ1-1, with 7 bases aligning to TRBD1. The CDR3 has 14 amino acids. The germline V gene encodes CDR1 SGHRS and CDR2 YFSETQ. Germline trimming cut 6 bases from V and 0 bases from J; bases unmatched to any gene: 5. In DNA form, the CDR3 reads TGCGCCAGCACCCCAACAGGGGTGAACACTGAAGCTTTCTTT. This encodes CASTPTGVNTEAFF.

Concerning this clone: A read error may produce the germline difference seen at one junction end. The chain is built from TRBV7-7 and TRBJ2-5; D is perhaps TRBD2 (6 bases). The CDR3 runs to 16 residues. Per germline, CDR1 SSHAT and CDR2 FNYEAQ (reference sequence). In nucleotides, the CDR3 is TGTGCTAGCAGCCTAGGGTTTGGGAGGCAGCAAGAGACCCAGTACTTC. Its protein product is CASSLGFGRQQETQYF. Using reference TRBV7-7 and TRBJ2-5 for the parts outside the CDR3, the full variable domain is GAGVSQSPRYKVTKRGQDVTLRCDPISSHATLYWYQQALGQGPEFLTYFNYEAQPDKSGLPSDRFSAERPEGSISTLTIQRTEQRDSAMYRCASSLGFGRQQETQYFGPGTRLLVL.

The rearrangement uses TRBV7-9 and TRBJ2-7; TRBD1 matches 7 bases. From germline, CDR1 is SEHNR and CDR2 FQNEAQ (reference sequence). This CDR3 is built from 16 residues. The ends lost 5 bases at V and 0 bases at J; junction bases unmatched: 10. CDR3 DNA: TGTGCCAGCAGCCGCCAGGGGACAGCATTCTCCTACGAGCAGTACTTC. Translation: CASSRQGTAFSYEQYF.

The J gene is TRBJ2-7, the V gene TRBV6-2 or TRBV6-3, with D perhaps matching TRBD1 (6 bases). The CDR3 consists of 15 residues. V was clipped by 0 bases and J by 4 bases, with 13 bases between them. Germline V lookup: CDR1 MNHEY, CDR2 SVGEGT. The CDR3 bases are TGTGCCAGCAGTTACTCGCCTACAGGGAGATACGAGCAGTACTTC. Its translation is CASSYSPTGRYEQYF.

The rearrangement joins TRBV3-1 (or the pseudogene TRBV3-2) to TRBJ1-1; D gene uncertain. The CDR3 totals 18 residues. Trimming shortened V by 1 base and J by 4 bases, and 22 bases separated the two germline ends. The germline V gene has CDR1 LGHDT and CDR2 YNNKEL (reference sequence). The CDR3 DNA sequence: TGTGCCAGCAGCCAAGGGTCCGAGAGGGTCCTAAAGAGCACTGAAGCTTTCTTT. It codes for CASSQGSERVLKSTEAFF.

This chain connects TRBV18 to TRBJ2-2, with 8 nucleotides matching TRBD1. In germline, CDR1 is KGHSH, CDR2 LQKENI. J lost 4 bases, V lost 2 bases, and 3 bases had no gene match. The CDR3 runs 15 residues. CDR3 nucleotide sequence: TGTGCCAGCTCACCAAGGACAGGGTCCACCGGGGAGCTGTTTTTT. Its protein is CASSPRTGSTGELFF.

The rearrangement links TRBV6-4 to TRBJ2-1; D unclear. V lost 6 bases, J lost 7 bases, and 13 bases lay in between. Germline CDR1 and CDR2: MRHNA and SNTAGT. The CDR3 loop spans 13 amino acids. The DNA for the CDR3 is TGTGCCAGCAGCAACGGCCCGGCTAATGAGCAGTTCTTC. Amino acids: CASSNGPANEQFF.

This clone was picked up one time. The gene calls are TRBV12-3 or TRBV12-4 and TRBJ1-2, with D unresolved. Between the trimmed V and J ends, which lost 6 bases and 0 bases, there was a span of 8 bases. CDR3 size: 13 residues. CDR3 sequence reads: CASRDGSNYGYTF. The DNA of the CDR3 is TGTGCCAGCAGGGACGGGTCTAACTATGGCTACACCTTC.

The chain joins TRBV9 to TRBJ2-1, with 10 bases lining up with TRBD2. The V gene's germline CDR1 is SGDLS and CDR2 YYNGEE. The CDR3 has 17 amino acids. V dropped 4 bases and J dropped 0; count of bases not matched to a gene: 7. In DNA form, the CDR3 reads TGTGCCAGCAGCTTTCGGTTAGCGGGGGGCTCCTACAATGAGCAGTTCTTC. Encoded protein: CASSFRLAGGSYNEQFF.

The count of this clone is one. The chain employs TRBV13 and TRBJ2-7; 7 bases fit TRBD2. Germline V gene sequence: CDR1 PRHDT, CDR2 FYEKMQ (reference sequence). With V trimmed by 0 bases and J by 0 bases, 2 bases remained unmatched. The CDR3 runs to 15 residues. Here the CDR3 reads CASSLGGGGSYEQYF. The CDR3 coding sequence is TGTGCCAGCAGCTTAGGTGGCGGGGGCTCCTACGAGCAGTACTTC.